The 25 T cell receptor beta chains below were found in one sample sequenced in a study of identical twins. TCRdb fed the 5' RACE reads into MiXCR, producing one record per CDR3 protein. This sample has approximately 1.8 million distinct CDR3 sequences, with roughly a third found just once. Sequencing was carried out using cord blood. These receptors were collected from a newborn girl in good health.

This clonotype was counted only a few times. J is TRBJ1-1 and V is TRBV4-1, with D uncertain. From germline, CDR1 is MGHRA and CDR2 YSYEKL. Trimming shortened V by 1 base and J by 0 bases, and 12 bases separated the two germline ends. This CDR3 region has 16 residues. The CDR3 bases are TGCGCCAGCAGCCAAGCCCTTAGGACGGTGAACACTGAAGCTTTCTTT. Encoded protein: CASSQALRTVNTEAFF.

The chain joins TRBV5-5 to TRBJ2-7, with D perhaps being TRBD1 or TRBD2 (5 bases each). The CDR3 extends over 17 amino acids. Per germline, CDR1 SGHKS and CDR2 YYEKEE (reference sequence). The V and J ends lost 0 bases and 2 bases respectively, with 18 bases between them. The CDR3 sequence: CASSLVYGQGRAYEQYF. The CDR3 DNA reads TGTGCCAGCAGCTTGGTTTATGGGCAGGGACGCGCCTACGAGCAGTACTTC.

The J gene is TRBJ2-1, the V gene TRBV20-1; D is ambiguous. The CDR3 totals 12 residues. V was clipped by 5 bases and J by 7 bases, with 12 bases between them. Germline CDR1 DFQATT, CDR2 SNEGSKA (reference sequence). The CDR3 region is CSAEHRGNEQFF. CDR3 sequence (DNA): TGCAGTGCTGAACACCGTGGGAATGAGCAGTTCTTC.

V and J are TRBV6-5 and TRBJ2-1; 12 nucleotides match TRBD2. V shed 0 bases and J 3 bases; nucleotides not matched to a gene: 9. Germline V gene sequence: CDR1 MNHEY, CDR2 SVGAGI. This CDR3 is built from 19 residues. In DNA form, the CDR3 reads TGTGCCAGCAGTTACTCAAAAGGGACTAGCGGGTCCCGCTACAATGAGCAGTTCTTC. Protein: CASSYSKGTSGSRYNEQFF.

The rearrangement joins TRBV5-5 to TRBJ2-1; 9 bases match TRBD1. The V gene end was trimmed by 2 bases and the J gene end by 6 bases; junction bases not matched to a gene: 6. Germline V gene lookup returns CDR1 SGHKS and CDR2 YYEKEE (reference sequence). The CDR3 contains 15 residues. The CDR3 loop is CASSFRDRVINEQFF. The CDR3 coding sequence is TGTGCCAGCAGCTTCCGGGACAGGGTGATCAATGAGCAGTTCTTC.

The CDR3 region has the DNA TGCAGTGCTCGCCCGGTGATCCACGAGCAGTACTTC. Amino acid sequence: CSARPVIHEQYF. V and J are TRBV20-1 and TRBJ2-5; the D is unclear. The better agreement between TRBJ2-7 and the DNA end casts doubt on the J call. This CDR3 has 12 residues. CDR1 and CDR2 from the germline V gene are DFQATT and SNEGSKA (reference sequence).

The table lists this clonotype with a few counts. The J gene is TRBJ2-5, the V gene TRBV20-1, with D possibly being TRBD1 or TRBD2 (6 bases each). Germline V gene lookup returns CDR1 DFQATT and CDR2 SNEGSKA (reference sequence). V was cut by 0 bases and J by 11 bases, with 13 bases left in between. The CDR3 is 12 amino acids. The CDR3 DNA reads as TGCAGTGCTAGAGATAGGGGGGATGAGCAGTACTTC. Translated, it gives CSARDRGDEQYF.

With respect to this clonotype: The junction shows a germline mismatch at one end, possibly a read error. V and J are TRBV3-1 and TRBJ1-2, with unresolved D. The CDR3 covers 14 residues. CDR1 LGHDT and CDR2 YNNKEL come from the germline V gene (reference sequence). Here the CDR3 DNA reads TGTGCCGGCAGCCAAATTTGGGCCCGGGGTGGCTACACCTTC. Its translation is CAGSQIWARGGYTF.

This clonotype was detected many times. This chain's CDR3 is CASSLVWGLAVLFEDTQYF. In nucleotides, the CDR3 is TGTGCCAGCAGCTTAGTCTGGGGACTAGCTGTTCTGTTCGAAGATACGCAGTATTTT. The rearrangement links TRBV7-2 to TRBJ2-3; the match to TRBD2 covers 9 bases. The CDR3 length is 19 residues. V lost 1 base to trimming and J lost 5 bases; unmatched junction nucleotides: 16. CDR1 SGHTA and CDR2 FQGNSA come from the germline V gene.

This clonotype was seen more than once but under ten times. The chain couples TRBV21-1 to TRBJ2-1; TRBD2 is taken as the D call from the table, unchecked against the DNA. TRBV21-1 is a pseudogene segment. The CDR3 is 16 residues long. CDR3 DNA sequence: TGTGCCAGCAGCAAACTGACTAGCGGGAGTGTTTATGAGCAGTTCTTC. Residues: CASSKLTSGSVYEQFF.

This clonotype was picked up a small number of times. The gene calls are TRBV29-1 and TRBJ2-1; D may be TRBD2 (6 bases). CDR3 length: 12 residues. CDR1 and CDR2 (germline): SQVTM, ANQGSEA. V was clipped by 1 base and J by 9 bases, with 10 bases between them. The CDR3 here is CSVEVGLSEQFF. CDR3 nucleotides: TGCAGCGTTGAAGTGGGACTGAGTGAGCAGTTCTTC.

CDR3 sequence: CASSRSGTYPYNEQYF. CDR3 DNA sequence: TGTGCCAGCAGCCGGTCCGGGACATATCCCTACAATGAGCAGTACTTC. The chain recombines TRBV3-1 with TRBJ2-1; TRBD1 might be the D (6 bases). The last part of the DNA fits TRBJ2-7 better; the J call may be wrong. The CDR3 consists of 16 residues. Per the germline V gene, CDR1 is LGHDT and CDR2 is YNNKEL (reference sequence).

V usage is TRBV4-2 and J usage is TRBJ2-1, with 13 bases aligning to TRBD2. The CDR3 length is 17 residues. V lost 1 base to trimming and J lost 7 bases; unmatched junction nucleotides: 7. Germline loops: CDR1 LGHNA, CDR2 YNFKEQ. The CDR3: CASSQVRTSGSQNEQFF. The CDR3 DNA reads TGTGCCAGCAGCCAAGTCAGGACTAGCGGGAGTCAAAATGAGCAGTTCTTC.

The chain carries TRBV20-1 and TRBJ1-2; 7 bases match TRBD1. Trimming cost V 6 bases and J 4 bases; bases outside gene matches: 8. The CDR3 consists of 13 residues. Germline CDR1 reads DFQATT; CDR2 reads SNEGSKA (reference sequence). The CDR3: CSAAGTVGYGYTF. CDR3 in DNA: TGCAGTGCGGCCGGGACAGTGGGCTATGGCTACACCTTC.

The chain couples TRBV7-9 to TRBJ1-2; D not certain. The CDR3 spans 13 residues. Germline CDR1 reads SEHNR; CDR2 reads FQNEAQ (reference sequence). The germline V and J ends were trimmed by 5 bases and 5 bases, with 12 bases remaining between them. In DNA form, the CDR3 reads TGTGCCAGCAGCACCACAAGGCTTTATGGCTACACCTTC. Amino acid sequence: CASSTTRLYGYTF. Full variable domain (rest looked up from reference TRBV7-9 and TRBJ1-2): DTGVSQNPRHKITKRGQNVTFRCDPISEHNRLYWYRQTLGQGPEFLTYFQNEAQLEKSRLLSDRFSAERPKGSFSTLEIQRTEQGDSAMYLCASSTTRLYGYTFGSGTRLTVV.

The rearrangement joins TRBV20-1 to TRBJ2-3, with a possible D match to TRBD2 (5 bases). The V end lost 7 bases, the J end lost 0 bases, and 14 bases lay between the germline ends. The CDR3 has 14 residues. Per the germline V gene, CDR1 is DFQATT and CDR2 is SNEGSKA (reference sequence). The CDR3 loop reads CSVRAVSSTDTQYF. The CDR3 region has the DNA TGCAGTGTTCGAGCGGTATCTAGCACAGATACGCAGTATTTT.

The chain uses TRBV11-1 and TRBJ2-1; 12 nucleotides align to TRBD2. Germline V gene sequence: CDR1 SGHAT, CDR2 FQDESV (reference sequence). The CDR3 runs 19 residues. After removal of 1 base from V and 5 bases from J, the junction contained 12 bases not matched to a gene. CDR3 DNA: TGTGCCAGCAGCTTAGATAACCGACTAGCGGGGGCTTTACACAATGAGCAGTTCTTC. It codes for CASSLDNRLAGALHNEQFF.

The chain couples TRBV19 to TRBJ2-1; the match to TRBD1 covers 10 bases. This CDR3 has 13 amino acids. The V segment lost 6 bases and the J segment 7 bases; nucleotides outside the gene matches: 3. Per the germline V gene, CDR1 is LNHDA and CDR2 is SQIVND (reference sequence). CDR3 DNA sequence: TGTGCCAGTAGCGGACAGGGGGAAAATGAGCAGTTCTTC. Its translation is CASSGQGENEQFF.

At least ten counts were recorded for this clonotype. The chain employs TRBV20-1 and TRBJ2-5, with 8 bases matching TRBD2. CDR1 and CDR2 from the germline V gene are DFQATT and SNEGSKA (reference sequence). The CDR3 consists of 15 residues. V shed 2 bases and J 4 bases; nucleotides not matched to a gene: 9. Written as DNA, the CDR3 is TGCAGTGCTAGATGGAAAACGGGAGGGCCAGAGACCCAGTACTTC. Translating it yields CSARWKTGGPETQYF.

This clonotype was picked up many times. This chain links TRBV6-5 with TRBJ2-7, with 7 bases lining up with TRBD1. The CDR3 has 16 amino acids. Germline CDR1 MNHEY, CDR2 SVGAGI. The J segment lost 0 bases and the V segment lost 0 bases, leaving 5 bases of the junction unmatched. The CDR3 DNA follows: TGTGCCAGCAGTTACTCCTGGGACAGCAACTCCTACGAGCAGTACTTC. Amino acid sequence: CASSYSWDSNSYEQYF.

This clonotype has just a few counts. Here the CDR3 reads CASSDSGATYNEQFF. CDR3 nucleotides: TGTGCCAGCAGTGATAGCGGGGCTACCTACAATGAGCAGTTCTTC. This sequence joins TRBV2 and TRBJ2-1; 8 nucleotides agree with TRBD2. The J segment lost 2 bases and the V segment lost 3 bases, leaving 3 bases of the junction unmatched. This CDR3 spans 15 amino acids. From germline, CDR1 is SNHLY and CDR2 FYNNEI.

CDR3 sequence reads: CASSFQGASYEQYF. The CDR3 nucleotides read TGTGCCAGCAGTTTCCAGGGGGCCTCCTACGAGCAGTACTTC. The rearrangement uses TRBV6-2 or TRBV6-3 and TRBJ2-7; TRBD1 agrees at 8 bases. The CDR3 consists of 14 residues. CDR1 MNHEY and CDR2 SVGEGT come from the germline V gene. Germline trimming cut 4 bases from V and 0 bases from J; bases unmatched to any gene: 2.

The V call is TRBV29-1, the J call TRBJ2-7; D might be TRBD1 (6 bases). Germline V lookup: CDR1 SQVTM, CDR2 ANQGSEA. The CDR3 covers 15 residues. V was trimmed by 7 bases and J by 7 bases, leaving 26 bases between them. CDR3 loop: CSDRRGGDSGNEQYF. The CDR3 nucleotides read TGCAGCGACCGCAGGGGTGGGGATTCGGGCAATGAGCAGTACTTC.

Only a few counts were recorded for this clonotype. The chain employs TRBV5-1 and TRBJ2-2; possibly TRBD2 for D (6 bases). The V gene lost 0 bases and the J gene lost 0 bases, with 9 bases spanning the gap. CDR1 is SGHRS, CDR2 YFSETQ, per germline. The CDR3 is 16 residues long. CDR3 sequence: CASSLEASANTGELFF. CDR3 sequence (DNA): TGCGCCAGCAGCTTGGAAGCTAGCGCGAACACCGGGGAGCTGTTTTTT. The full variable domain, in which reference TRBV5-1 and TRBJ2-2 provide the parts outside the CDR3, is KAGVTQTPRYLIKTRGQQVTLSCSPISGHRSVSWYQQTPGQGLQFLFEYFSETQRNKGNFPGRFSGRQFSNSRSEMNVSTLELGDSALYLCASSLEASANTGELFFGEGSRLTVL.

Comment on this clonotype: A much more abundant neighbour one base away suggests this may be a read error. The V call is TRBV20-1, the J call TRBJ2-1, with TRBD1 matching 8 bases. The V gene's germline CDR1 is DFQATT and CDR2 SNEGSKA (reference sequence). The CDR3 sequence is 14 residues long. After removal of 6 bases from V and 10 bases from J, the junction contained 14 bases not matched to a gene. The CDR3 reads CSAVNGQGHYEQFF. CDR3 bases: TGCAGTGCCGTAAACGGACAGGGTCACTACGAGCAGTTCTTC.